A single sample is the source of the 13 T cell receptor beta chains below, sequenced in a study of response to subunit inactivated influenza vaccine. TCRdb reprocessed the RT-PCR reads with MiXCR, giving one entry per CDR3 protein. The sample gives approximately 530,000 distinct CDR3 sequences, 6% to 9% of which show up once; 10% to 15% is in the top ten. Sequenced here: PBMCs from blood, sampled less than 30 months after vaccination. The receptors shown here come from a man aged 45 to 75 who received an inactivated influenza vaccine.

The rearrangement joins TRBV2 to TRBJ2-1, with D perhaps matching TRBD1 (6 bases). The V and J ends lost 3 bases and 0 bases respectively, with 12 bases between them. Germline V lookup: CDR1 SNHLY, CDR2 FYNNEI. The CDR3 is made up of 16 amino acids. CDR3 nucleotides: TGTGCCAGCAGTGAGGGGGACACTGGCTCCTACAATGAGCAGTTCTTC. This sequence encodes CASSEGDTGSYNEQFF.

This clonotype has a count of ten or more. CDR3 bases: TGCAGCTACTCCTTCCAGGGGGGGGCAAACTATGGCTACACCTTC. Protein sequence: CSYSFQGGANYGYTF. The rearrangement uses TRBV29-1 and TRBJ1-2; 7 bases line up with TRBD1. The CDR3 has 15 residues. The J segment lost 2 bases and the V segment lost 8 bases, leaving 14 bases of the junction unmatched. Germline loops: CDR1 SQVTM, CDR2 ANQGSEA.

This clonotype was observed a few times. This chain uses TRBV5-6 with TRBJ1-5; D is undetermined. The V gene lost 4 bases and the J gene lost 3 bases, with 11 bases spanning the gap. The CDR3 runs to 14 residues. CDR1 is SGHDT, CDR2 YYEEEE, per germline. This CDR3 is CASSTRSSNQPQHF. The DNA of the CDR3 is TGTGCCAGCAGCACCCGGTCATCCAATCAGCCCCAGCATTTT.

With regard to this clonotype: Possible read error: a much larger clone is one base away. This sequence joins TRBV20-1 and TRBJ2-1; 8 bases agree with TRBD2. This CDR3 has 15 residues. V was clipped by 0 bases and J by 3 bases; unmatched bases: 4. Germline V gene lookup returns CDR1 DFQATT and CDR2 SNEGSKA (reference sequence). Written as DNA, the CDR3 is TGCAGTGCTAGAGATTTCAGCGGGGGCTACAATGAGCAGTTCTTC. Protein sequence: CSARDFSGGYNEQFF.

V is TRBV6-5 and J is TRBJ1-4; D is unclear. V shed 0 bases and J shed 7 bases, with 6 bases lying between them. This CDR3 has 13 residues. From germline, CDR1 is MNHEY and CDR2 SVGAGI. The CDR3 region is CASSYSNTEKLFF. CDR3 sequence (DNA): TGTGCCAGCAGTTACTCTAATACTGAAAAACTGTTTTTT.

V gene TRBV6-5 combines with J gene TRBJ2-2, with unresolved D. The CDR3 contains 18 residues. Trimming removed 0 bases at V and 4 bases at J, with 18 bases between. CDR1 is MNHEY and CDR2 is SVGAGI in the germline V gene. In nucleotides, the CDR3 is TGTGCCAGCAGTTACTCGAACGAACGCCTTCTGGGCACCGGGGAGCTGTTTTTT. This gives the protein CASSYSNERLLGTGELFF.

This clonotype has at least ten counts. The J gene is TRBJ2-2, the V gene TRBV4-2, with D perhaps matching TRBD2 (5 bases). Looked up from germline, CDR1 is LGHNA and CDR2 is YNFKEQ. V lost 3 bases and J 4 bases, leaving 12 bases between the germline ends. CDR3 length: 15 amino acids. CDR3 DNA sequence: TGTGCCAGCAGCCATGTATACCGGGGCACCGGGGAGCTGTTTTTT. Translating it yields CASSHVYRGTGELFF.

The chain combines TRBV20-1 with TRBJ2-3, with D unclear. From germline, CDR1 is DFQATT and CDR2 SNEGSKA (reference sequence). This CDR3 region has 14 residues. Trimming stripped 1 base from V and 1 base from J, with 9 bases between. The CDR3 nucleotides are TGCAGTGCTAGAGCAGAAAGCCGCACAGATACGCAGTATTTT. Its protein is CSARAESRTDTQYF.

This clonotype was found many times. The genes are TRBV28 and TRBJ2-7; no reliable D call. The CDR3 totals 16 residues. Germline V gene data show CDR1 as MDHEN and CDR2 as SYDVKM. The V gene lost 4 bases and the J gene lost 6 bases, with 22 bases spanning the gap. The CDR3: CASSSPLSQRVTEQYF. The CDR3 DNA follows: TGTGCCAGCAGTTCGCCCCTGTCCCAAAGGGTCACCGAGCAGTACTTC. The full variable domain, rest sourced from reference TRBV28 and TRBJ2-7, is DVKVTQSSRYLVKRTGEKVFLECVQDMDHENMFWYRQDPGLGLRLIYFSYDVKMKEKGDIPEGYSVSREKKERFSLILESASTNQTSMYLCASSSPLSQRVTEQYFGPGTRLTVT.

This clonotype was counted ten times or more. V is TRBV6-2 or TRBV6-3 and J is TRBJ2-1; a weak D match, TRBD2 (6 bases). Trimming removed 2 bases from V and 8 bases from J, with 13 bases in between. The CDR3 consists of 14 residues. The germline V gene has CDR1 MNHEY and CDR2 SVGEGT. The CDR3 coding sequence is TGTGCCAGCAGTTACCGCCGACTAGTTTATGAGCAGTTCTTC. The encoded protein is CASSYRRLVYEQFF.

The rearrangement joins TRBV11-1 to TRBJ2-7; 14 nucleotides align to TRBD2. This CDR3 is 18 amino acids long. The V segment lost 3 bases and the J segment 0 bases; nucleotides outside the gene matches: 7. Germline values: CDR1 SGHAT, CDR2 FQDESV (reference sequence). This CDR3 is CASSFGLAGGPNSYEQYF. CDR3 nucleotide sequence: TGTGCCAGCAGCTTCGGACTAGCGGGAGGCCCTAACTCCTACGAGCAGTACTTC.

This chain uses TRBV2 with TRBJ2-2; D is undetermined. Germline-derived CDR1 and CDR2 are SNHLY and FYNNEI. V shed 8 bases and J shed 1 base, with 8 bases lying between them. The CDR3 has 13 residues. This CDR3 reads CASRLLNTGELFF. Written as DNA, the CDR3 is TGTGCCAGCCGACTCCTGAACACCGGGGAGCTGTTTTTT.

The CDR3 bases are TGTGCCAGCAGTGTGGACAGGGATAACATTCAGTACTTC. Translated: CASSVDRDNIQYF. The chain is built from TRBV12-3 or TRBV12-4 and TRBJ2-4; 8 bases line up with TRBD1. With V trimmed by 5 bases and J by 7 bases, 4 bases remained unmatched. The CDR3 is 13 residues long.